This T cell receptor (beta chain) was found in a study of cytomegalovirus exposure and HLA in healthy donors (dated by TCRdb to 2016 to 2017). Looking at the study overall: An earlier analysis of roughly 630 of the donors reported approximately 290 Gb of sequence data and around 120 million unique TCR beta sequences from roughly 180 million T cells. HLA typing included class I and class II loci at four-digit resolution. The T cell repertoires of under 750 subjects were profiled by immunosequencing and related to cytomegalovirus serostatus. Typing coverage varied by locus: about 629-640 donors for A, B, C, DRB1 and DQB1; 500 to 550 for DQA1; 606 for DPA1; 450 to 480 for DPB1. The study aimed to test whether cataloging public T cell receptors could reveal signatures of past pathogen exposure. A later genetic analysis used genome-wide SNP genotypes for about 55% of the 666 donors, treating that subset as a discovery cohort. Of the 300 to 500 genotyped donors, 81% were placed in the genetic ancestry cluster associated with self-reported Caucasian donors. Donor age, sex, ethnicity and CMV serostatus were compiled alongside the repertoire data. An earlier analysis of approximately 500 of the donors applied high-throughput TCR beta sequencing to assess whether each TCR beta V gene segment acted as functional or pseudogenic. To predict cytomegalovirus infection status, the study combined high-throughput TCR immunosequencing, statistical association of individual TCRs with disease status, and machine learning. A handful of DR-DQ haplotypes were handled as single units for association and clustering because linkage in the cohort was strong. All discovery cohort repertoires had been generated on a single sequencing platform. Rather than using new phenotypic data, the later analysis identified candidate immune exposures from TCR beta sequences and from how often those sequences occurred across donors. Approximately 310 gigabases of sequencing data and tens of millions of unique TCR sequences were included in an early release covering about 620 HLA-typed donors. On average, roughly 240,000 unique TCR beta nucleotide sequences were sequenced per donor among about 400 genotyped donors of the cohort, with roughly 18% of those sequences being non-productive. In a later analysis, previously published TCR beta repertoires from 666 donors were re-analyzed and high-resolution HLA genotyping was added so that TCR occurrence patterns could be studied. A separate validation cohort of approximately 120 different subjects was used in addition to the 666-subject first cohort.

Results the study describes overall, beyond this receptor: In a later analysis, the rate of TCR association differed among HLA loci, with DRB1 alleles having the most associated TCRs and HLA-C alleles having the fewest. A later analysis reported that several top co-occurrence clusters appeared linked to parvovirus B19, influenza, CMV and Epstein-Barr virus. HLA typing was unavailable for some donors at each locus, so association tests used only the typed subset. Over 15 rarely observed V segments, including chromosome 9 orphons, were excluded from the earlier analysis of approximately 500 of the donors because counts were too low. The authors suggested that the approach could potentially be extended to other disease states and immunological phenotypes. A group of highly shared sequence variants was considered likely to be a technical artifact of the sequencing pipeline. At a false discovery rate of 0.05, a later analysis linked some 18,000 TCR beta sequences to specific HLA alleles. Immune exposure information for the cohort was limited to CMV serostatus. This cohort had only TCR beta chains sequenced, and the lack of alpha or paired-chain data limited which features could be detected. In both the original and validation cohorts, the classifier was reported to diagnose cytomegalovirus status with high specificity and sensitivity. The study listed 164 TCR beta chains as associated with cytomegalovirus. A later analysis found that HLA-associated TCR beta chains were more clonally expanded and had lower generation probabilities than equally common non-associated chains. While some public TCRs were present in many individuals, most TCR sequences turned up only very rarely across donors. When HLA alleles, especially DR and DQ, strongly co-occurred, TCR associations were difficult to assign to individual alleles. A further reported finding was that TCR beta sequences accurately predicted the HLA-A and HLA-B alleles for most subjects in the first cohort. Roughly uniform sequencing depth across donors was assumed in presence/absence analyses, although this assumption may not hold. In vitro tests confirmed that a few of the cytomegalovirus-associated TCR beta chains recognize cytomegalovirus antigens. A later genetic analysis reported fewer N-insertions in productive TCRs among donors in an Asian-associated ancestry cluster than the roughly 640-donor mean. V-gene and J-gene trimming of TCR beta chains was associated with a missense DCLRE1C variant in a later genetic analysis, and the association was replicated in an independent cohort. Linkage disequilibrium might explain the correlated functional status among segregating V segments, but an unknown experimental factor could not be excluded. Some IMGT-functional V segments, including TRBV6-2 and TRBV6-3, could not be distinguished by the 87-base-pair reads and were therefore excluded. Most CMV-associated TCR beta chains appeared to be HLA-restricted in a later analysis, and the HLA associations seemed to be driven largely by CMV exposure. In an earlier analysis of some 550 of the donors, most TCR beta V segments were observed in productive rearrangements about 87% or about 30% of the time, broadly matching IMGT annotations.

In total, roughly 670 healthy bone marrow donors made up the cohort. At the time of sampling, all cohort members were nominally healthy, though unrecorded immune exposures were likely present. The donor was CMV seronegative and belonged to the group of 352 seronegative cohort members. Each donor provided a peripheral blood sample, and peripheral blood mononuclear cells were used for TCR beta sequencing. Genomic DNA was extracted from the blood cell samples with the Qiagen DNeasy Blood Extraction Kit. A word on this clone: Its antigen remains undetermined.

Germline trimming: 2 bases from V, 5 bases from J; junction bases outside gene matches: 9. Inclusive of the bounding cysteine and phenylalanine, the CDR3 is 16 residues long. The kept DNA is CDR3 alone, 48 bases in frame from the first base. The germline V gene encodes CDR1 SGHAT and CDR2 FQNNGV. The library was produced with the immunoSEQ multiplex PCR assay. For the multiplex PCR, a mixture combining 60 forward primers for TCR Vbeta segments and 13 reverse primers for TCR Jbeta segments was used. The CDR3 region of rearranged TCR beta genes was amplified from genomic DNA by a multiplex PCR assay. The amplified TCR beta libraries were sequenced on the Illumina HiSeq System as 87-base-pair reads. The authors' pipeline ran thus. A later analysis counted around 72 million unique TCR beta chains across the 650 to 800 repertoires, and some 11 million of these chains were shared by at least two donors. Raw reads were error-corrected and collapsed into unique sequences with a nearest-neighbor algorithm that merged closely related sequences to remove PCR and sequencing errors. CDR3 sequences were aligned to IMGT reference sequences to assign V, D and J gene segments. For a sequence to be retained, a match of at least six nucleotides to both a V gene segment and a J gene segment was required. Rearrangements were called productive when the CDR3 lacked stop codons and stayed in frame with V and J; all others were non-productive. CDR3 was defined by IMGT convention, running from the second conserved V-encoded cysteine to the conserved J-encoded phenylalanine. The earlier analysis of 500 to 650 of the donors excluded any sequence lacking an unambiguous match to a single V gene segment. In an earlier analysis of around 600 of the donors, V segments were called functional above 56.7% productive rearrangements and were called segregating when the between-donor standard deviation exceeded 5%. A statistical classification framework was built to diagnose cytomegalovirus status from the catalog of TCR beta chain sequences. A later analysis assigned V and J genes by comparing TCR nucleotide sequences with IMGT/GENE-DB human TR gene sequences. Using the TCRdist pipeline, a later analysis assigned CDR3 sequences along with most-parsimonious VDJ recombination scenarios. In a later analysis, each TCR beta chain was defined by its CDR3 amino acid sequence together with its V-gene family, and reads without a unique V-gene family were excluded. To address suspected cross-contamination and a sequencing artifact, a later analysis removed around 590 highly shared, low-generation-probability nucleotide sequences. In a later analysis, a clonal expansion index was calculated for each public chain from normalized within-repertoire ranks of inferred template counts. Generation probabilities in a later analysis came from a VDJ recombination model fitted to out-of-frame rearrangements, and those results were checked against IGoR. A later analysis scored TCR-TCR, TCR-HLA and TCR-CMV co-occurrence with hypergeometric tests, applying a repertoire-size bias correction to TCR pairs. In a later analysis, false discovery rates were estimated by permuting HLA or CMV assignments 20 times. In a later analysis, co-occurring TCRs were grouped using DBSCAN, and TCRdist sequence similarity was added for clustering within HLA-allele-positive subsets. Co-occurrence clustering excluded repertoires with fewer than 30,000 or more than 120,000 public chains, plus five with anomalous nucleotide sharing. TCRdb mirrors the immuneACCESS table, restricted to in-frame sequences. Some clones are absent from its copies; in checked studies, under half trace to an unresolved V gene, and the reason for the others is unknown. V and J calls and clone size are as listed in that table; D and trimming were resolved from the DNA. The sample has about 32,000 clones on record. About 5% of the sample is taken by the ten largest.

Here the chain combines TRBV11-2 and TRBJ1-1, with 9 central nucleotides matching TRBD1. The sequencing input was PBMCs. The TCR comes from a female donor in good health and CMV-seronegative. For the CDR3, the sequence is CASSLTLQGADTEAFF. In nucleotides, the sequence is TGTGCCAGCAGCTTAACACTACAGGGGGCGGATACTGAAGCTTTCTTT.